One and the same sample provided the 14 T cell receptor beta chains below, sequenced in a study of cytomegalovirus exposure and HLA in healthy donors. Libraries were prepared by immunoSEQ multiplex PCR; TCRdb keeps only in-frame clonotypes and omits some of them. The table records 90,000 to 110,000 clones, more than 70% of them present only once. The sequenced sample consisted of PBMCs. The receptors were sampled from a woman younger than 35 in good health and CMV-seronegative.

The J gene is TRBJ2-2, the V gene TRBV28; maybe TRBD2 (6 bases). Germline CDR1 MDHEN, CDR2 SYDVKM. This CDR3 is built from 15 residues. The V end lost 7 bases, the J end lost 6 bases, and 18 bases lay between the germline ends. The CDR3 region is CASNHGGEIAGELFF. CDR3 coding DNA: TGTGCCAGCAACCACGGCGGGGAAATTGCCGGGGAGCTGTTTTTT.

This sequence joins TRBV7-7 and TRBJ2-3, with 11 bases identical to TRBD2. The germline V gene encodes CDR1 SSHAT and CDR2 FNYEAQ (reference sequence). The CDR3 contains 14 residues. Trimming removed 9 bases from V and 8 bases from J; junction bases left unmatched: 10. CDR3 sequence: CASSSGTSGGTQYF. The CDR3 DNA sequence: TGTGCCAGTTCCTCCGGGACTAGCGGCGGTACGCAGTATTTT.

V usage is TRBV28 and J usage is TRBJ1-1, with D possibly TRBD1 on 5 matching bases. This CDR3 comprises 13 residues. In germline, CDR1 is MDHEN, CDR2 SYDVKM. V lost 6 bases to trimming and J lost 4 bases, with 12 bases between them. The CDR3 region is CASSLRVATEAFF. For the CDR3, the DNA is TGTGCCAGCAGCCTCAGGGTGGCCACTGAAGCTTTCTTT.

The CDR3 coding sequence is TGCGCCAGCAGCTTGGAGGACAGGGGTTACGAGCAGTACTTC. Its translation: CASSLEDRGYEQYF. The chain is built from TRBV5-1 and TRBJ2-7; 9 bases map to TRBD1. Germline-derived CDR1 and CDR2 are SGHRS and YFSETQ. The CDR3 totals 14 residues. Losses at the gene ends were 0 bases for V and 4 bases for J; bases not matched to a gene: 2.

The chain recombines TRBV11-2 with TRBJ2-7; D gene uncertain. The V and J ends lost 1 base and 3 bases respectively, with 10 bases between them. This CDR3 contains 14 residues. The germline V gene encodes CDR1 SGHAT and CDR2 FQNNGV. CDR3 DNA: TGTGCCAGCAGCTTAGGCGCCACTGACTACGAGCAGTACTTC. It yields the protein CASSLGATDYEQYF.

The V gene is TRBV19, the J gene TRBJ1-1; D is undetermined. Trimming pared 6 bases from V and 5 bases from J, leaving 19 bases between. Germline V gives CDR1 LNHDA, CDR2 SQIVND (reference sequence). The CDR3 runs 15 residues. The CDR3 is CASRPQSGGGTEAFF. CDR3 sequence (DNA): TGTGCCAGTAGGCCACAATCGGGAGGTGGAACTGAAGCTTTCTTT.

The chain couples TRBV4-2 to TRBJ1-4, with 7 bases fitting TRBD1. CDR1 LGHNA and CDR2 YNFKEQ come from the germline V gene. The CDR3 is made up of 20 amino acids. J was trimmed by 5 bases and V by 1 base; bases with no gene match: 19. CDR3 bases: TGTGCCAGCAGCCAAGCGGCACAGGGACAGCTCTACCTTGGAAATGAAAAACTGTTTTTT. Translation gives CASSQAAQGQLYLGNEKLFF.

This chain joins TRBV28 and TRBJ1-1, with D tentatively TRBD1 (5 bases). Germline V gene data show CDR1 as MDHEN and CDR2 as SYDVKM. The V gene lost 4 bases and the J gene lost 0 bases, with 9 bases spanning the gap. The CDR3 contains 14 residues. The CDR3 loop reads CASSYDSLNTEAFF. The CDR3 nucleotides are TGTGCCAGCAGTTATGACAGCTTGAACACTGAAGCTTTCTTT.

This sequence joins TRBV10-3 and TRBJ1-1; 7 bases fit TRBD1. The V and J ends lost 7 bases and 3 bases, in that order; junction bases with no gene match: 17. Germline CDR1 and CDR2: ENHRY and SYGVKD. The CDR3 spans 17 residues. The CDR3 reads CAIKGAGWPLGDTEAFF. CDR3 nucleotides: TGTGCCATCAAGGGGGCAGGGTGGCCCCTTGGGGACACTGAAGCTTTCTTT.

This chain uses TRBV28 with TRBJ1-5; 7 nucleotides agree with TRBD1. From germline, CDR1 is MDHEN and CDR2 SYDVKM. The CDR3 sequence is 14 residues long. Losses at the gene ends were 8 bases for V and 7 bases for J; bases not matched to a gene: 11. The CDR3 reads CASLSDRVRQPQHF. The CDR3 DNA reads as TGTGCCAGCCTATCTGACAGGGTTAGGCAGCCCCAGCATTTT.

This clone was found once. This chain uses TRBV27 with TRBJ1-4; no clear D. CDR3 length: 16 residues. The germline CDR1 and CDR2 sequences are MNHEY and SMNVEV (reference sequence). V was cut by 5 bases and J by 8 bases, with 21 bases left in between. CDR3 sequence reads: CASSPLGEGESEKLFF. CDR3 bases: TGTGCCAGCAGTCCCCTCGGGGAGGGTGAATCGGAAAAACTGTTTTTT. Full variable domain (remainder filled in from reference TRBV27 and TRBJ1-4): EAQVTQNPRYLITVTGKKLTVTCSQNMNHEYMSWYRQDPGLGLRQIYYSMNVEVTDKGDVPEGYKVSRKEKRNFPLILESPSPNQTSLYFCASSPLGEGESEKLFFGSGTQLSVL.

For the CDR3, the DNA is TGCGCCAGCAGCCTCCGAGCGGGGGGGCACGTTGGGACCCAGTACTTC. Its protein product is CASSLRAGGHVGTQYF. This rearrangement joins TRBV5-1 to TRBJ2-5; 10 nucleotides agree with TRBD2. The CDR3 is made up of 16 amino acids. Germline V gives CDR1 SGHRS, CDR2 YFSETQ. With V trimmed by 4 bases and J by 7 bases, 13 bases remained unmatched.

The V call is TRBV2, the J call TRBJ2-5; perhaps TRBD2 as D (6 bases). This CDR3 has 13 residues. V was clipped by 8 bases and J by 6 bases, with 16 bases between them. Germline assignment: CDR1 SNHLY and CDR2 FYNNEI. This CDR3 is CASLRDSIQTQYF. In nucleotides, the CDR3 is TGTGCCAGCCTACGGGACTCTATCCAGACCCAGTACTTC. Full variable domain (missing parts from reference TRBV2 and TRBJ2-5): EPEVTQTPSHQVTQMGQEVILRCVPISNHLYFYWYRQILGQKVEFLVSFYNNEISEKSEIFDDQFSVERPDGSNFTLKIRSTKLEDSAMYFCASLRDSIQTQYFGPGTRLLVL.

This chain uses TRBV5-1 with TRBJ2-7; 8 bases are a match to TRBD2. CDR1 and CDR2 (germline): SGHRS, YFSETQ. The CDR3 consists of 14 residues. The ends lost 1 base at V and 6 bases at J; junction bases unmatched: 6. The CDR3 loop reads CASSLSGGWSEQYF. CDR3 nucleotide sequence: TGCGCCAGCAGCTTGTCGGGAGGGTGGTCCGAGCAGTACTTC.